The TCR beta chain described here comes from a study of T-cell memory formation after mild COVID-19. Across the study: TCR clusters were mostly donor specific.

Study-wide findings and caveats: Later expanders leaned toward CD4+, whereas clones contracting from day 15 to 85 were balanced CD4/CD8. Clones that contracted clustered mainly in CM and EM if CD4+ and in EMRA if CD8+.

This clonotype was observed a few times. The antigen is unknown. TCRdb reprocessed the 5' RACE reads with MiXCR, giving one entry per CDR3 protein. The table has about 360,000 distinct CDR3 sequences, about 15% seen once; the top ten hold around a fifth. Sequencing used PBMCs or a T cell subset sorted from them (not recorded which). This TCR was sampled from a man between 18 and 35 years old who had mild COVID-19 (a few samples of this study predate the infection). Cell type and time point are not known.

CDR3 amino acids: CASSSVTGELFF. The DNA of the CDR3 is TGCGCCAGCAGCTCAGTCACCGGGGAGCTGTTTTTT. The rearrangement links TRBV4-3 to TRBJ2-2; no clear D. Per the germline V gene, CDR1 is LGHNA and CDR2 is YSLEER. This CDR3 region has 12 residues. Between the trimmed V and J ends, which lost 5 bases and 4 bases, there was a span of 5 bases.